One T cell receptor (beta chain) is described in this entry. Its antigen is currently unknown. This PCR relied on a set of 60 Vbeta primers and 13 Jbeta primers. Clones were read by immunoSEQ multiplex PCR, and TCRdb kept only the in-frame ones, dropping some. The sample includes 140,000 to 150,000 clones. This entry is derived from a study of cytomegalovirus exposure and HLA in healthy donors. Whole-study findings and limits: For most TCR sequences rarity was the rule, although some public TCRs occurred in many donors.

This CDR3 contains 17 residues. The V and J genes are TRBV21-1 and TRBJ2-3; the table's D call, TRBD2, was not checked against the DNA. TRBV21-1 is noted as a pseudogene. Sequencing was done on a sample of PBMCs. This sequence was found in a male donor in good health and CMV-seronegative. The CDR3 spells CASSKGLAGGFPDTQYF. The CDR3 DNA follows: TGTGCCAGCAGCAAAGGGCTAGCGGGAGGGTTCCCGGATACGCAGTATTTT.